This T cell receptor beta chain was recovered during a study of T cells in localized non-small cell lung cancer. Measured with immunoSEQ multiplex PCR; TCRdb has only the in-frame clones, and not every one. The sample has about 26,000 clones, over 75% seen once. The CDR3 extends over 11 amino acids. In germline, CDR1 is SNHLY, CDR2 FYNNEI. Trimming took off 6 bases at V and 2 bases at J, with 5 bases between the two ends. This sequence joins TRBV2 and TRBJ2-7; no clear D gene. Sequencing was performed on peripheral blood, taken before any cancer treatment. This TCR derives from a man aged 40 to 70 with stage III squamous cell lung carcinoma. The CDR3 DNA reads as TGTGCCAGCAGGACCACCTACGAGCAGTACTTC. Its protein product is CASRTTYEQYF.